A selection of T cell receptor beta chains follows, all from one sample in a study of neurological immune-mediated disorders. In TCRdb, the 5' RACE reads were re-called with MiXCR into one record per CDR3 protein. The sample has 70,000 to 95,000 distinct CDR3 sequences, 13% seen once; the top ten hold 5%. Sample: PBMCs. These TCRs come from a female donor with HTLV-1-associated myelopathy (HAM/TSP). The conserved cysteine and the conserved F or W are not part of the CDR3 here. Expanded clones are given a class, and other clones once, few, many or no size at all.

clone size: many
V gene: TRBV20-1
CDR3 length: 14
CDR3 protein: SARIPGKQAKNIQY

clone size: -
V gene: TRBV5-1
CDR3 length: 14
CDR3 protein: ASSLETSLIGVEQF

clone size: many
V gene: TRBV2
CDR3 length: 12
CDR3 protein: ASSEDQAYTEAF

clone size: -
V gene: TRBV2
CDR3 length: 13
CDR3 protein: ASSEATGGDQPQH

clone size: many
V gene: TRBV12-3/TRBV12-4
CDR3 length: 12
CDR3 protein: ASRRQGKNTEAF

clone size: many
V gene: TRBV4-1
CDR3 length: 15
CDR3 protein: ASSQVFVGIQGYEQF

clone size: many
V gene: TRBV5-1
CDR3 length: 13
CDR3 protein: ATTWGVGVNTEAF

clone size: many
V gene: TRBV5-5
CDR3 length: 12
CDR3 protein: ASSLEYRVGEQF

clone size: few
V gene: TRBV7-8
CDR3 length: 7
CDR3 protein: AGGDTQY

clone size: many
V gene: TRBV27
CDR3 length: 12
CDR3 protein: ASSKGPVNQPQH

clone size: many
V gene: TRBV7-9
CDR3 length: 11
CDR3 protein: ASSLQGASEQY

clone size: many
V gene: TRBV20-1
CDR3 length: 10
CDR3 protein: SAKTGKGEQY

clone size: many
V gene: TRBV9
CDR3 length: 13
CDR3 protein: ASSVGGAGTDTQY

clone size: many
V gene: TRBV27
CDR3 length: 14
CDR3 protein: ASSQHQGLQRYEQY

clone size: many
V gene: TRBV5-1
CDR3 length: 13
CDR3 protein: ASSSVEDRARPQH

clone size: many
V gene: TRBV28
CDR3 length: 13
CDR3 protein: ASSTGTHAKNIQY

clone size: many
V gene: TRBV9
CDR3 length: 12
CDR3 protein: ASSNRDATDTQY

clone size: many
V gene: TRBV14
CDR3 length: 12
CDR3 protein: ASSQDQRYTEAF

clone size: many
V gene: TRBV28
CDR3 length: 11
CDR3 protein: ASTGLAGYEQY